This T cell receptor (beta chain) was captured in a study of blood T cell repertoires in COVID-19. This clone was observed a handful of times. CDR1 and CDR2 from the germline V gene are SQVTM and ANQGSEA. The CDR3 covers 13 residues. Losses at the gene ends were 4 bases for V and 6 bases for J; bases not matched to a gene: 6. Original processing methods: Amplification of reference gene primers provided the estimated nucleated cell counts. TCRdb keeps only in-frame clones here, not all; method: immunoSEQ multiplex PCR. V and J calls and clone size are given by that table; D and trimming were obtained from the DNA. The repertoire includes almost 200,000 clones, 80% to 90% of them detected once, and approximately 0.75% sits in the top ten.

The chain is built from TRBV29-1 and TRBJ2-3; 8 nucleotides line up with TRBD1. The sample taken for sequencing was peripheral blood. The source is a woman in her sixties or seventies with acute or convalescent COVID-19. The CDR3 bases are TGCAGCGTTGTTGGGTCAGGGGGCGATACGCAGTATTTT. It yields the protein CSVVGSGGDTQYF.